Each of the 6 T cell receptor beta chains below was sequenced from the same sample in a study of blood T cell repertoires in COVID-19. Profiling relied on immunoSEQ multiplex PCR, and the TCRdb table lists in-frame clones only, not all of them. The sample consists of about 350,000 clones, about nine tenths of them appearing once. The sequencing sample was made of peripheral blood. These receptor sequences come from a man between 25 and 39 years old with COVID-19, enrolled during active disease.

The gene calls are TRBV11-3 and TRBJ1-2; no clear D gene. Germline CDR1 is SGHNT and CDR2 is YENEEA. This CDR3 is built from 15 residues. Trimming cost V 0 bases and J 1 base, with 9 bases left between them. CDR3 in amino acids: CASSLDGVLNYGYTF. DNA of the CDR3: TGTGCCAGCAGCTTAGACGGGGTCCTTAACTATGGCTACACCTTC.

Ten or more counts support this clone. This chain joins TRBV28 and TRBJ1-5; D remains unclear. Trimming removed 3 bases from V and 3 bases from J, with 12 bases in between. CDR3 length equals 15 residues. Per germline, CDR1 MDHEN and CDR2 SYDVKM. The CDR3 protein is CASSLMPSYNQPQHF. CDR3 nucleotides: TGTGCCAGCAGTTTGATGCCGTCCTACAATCAGCCCCAGCATTTT.

This clone was recorded once. The CDR3 sequence: CASSLVGQGDYGYTF. CDR3 sequence (DNA): TGTGCCAGCAGCTTAGTGGGACAGGGAGACTATGGCTACACCTTC. The chain uses TRBV11-2 and TRBJ1-2, with 9 bases fitting TRBD1. In germline, CDR1 is SGHAT, CDR2 FQNNGV. The CDR3 length is 15 residues. The J segment lost 3 bases and the V segment lost 1 base, leaving 3 bases of the junction unmatched.

The chain recombines TRBV6-5 with TRBJ1-2; tentative D call: TRBD1 (6 bases). The CDR3 is 13 residues long. Germline V gene sequence: CDR1 MNHEY, CDR2 SVGAGI. V dropped 0 bases and J dropped 6 bases, with 8 bases sitting between them. The chain's CDR3 is CASSYSAGDGYTF. DNA of the CDR3: TGTGCCAGCAGTTACTCGGCAGGGGATGGCTACACCTTC.

The V call is TRBV6-2 or TRBV6-3, the J call TRBJ2-6, with a possible D match to TRBD1 (6 bases). The CDR3 consists of 17 residues. CDR1 and CDR2 (germline): MNHEY, SVGEGT. Trimming stripped 2 bases from V and 4 bases from J, with 15 bases between. This chain's CDR3 is CASSYGGPGSGANVLTF. CDR3 in DNA: TGTGCCAGCAGTTACGGGGGCCCAGGGTCAGGGGCCAACGTCCTGACTTTC.

The genes are TRBV7-6 and TRBJ1-5, with a weak D call TRBD1 (6 bases). Germline V gene lookup returns CDR1 SGHVS and CDR2 FNYEAQ. Trimming took off 1 base at V and 0 bases at J, with 10 bases between the two ends. The CDR3 consists of 16 residues. The CDR3 sequence: CASSLEQGRSNQPQHF. The CDR3 DNA is TGTGCCAGCAGCTTAGAACAGGGCCGTAGCAATCAGCCCCAGCATTTT.